The next 5 T cell receptor beta chains were all read from a single sample in a study of blood T cell repertoires in COVID-19. The table came from immunoSEQ multiplex PCR; TCRdb's copy has only in-frame clones and leaves some out. The sample lists approximately 150,000 clones, about 90% occurring once. The source material was peripheral blood. These receptors were collected from a woman in her seventies with acute or convalescent COVID-19.

This clone occurred a few times. This chain links TRBV5-1 with TRBJ1-4; D might be TRBD1 (6 bases). Trimming removed 5 bases at V and 3 bases at J, with 14 bases between. The CDR3 is made up of 15 amino acids. Germline V gene lookup returns CDR1 SGHRS and CDR2 YFSETQ. This chain's CDR3 is CASRGLGQPNEKLFF. The CDR3 DNA is TGCGCCAGCAGGGGTCTCGGACAGCCTAATGAAAAACTGTTTTTT.

The chain uses TRBV10-1 and TRBJ2-1, with 9 bases aligning to TRBD2. The V gene end was trimmed by 2 bases and the J gene end by 3 bases; junction bases not matched to a gene: 8. The CDR3 sequence is 17 residues long. Germline CDR1 is WNHNN and CDR2 is SYGVQD (reference sequence). CDR3 sequence: CASSEPASGTIYNEQFF. The CDR3 coding sequence is TGCGCCAGCAGTGAGCCCGCTAGCGGGACCATCTACAATGAGCAGTTCTTC.

The chain uses TRBV11-3 and TRBJ2-3, with 8 positions matching TRBD2. Germline values: CDR1 SGHNT, CDR2 YENEEA. Trimming took 4 bases from V and 1 from J; bases not matched to a gene: 4. The CDR3 spans 15 residues. This CDR3 reads CASSSRGLGTDTQYF. The DNA of the CDR3 is TGTGCCAGCAGCTCCAGGGGACTAGGCACAGATACGCAGTATTTT.

This chain connects TRBV7-2 to TRBJ1-5, with a weak D call TRBD1 (5 bases). The CDR3 is made up of 15 amino acids. V was clipped by 5 bases and J by 0 bases, with 11 bases between them. Germline-derived CDR1 and CDR2 are SGHTA and FQGNSA. The CDR3 DNA reads as TGTGCCAGCAGCCTCTCCAGGGATAGCAATCAGCCCCAGCATTTT. Protein: CASSLSRDSNQPQHF.

This chain connects TRBV2 to TRBJ2-1, with 7 bases identical to TRBD2. V was clipped by 6 bases and J by 3 bases; unmatched bases: 17. The CDR3 sequence is 18 residues long. In germline, CDR1 is SNHLY, CDR2 FYNNEI. CDR3 residues: CASRQTPAGWEGYNEQFF. CDR3 DNA sequence: TGTGCCAGCAGACAGACCCCCGCGGGGTGGGAGGGCTACAATGAGCAGTTCTTC. Looking up the rest from reference TRBV2 and TRBJ2-1 gives the full variable domain: EPEVTQTPSHQVTQMGQEVILRCVPISNHLYFYWYRQILGQKVEFLVSFYNNEISEKSEIFDDQFSVERPDGSNFTLKIRSTKLEDSAMYFCASRQTPAGWEGYNEQFFGPGTRLTVL.